The 18 T cell receptor beta chains below come from one sample, sequenced in a study of siplizumab effects on memory and regulatory T cells. The table came from immunoSEQ multiplex PCR; TCRdb's copy has only in-frame clones and leaves some out. The sample carries some 110,000 clones, approximately 94% recorded once. Specimen: non-Treg CD4+ T cells sorted from blood. These receptors all stem from a human donor in good health.

The gene calls are TRBV6-6 and TRBJ2-5; no reliable D call. This CDR3 is built from 10 residues. Trimming shortened V by 8 bases and J by 8 bases, and 9 bases separated the two germline ends. Germline CDR1 reads MNHNY; CDR2 reads SVGAGI (reference sequence). The CDR3 DNA reads as TGTGCCAGCGGAGTCGTAACCCAGTACTTC. This encodes CASGVVTQYF.

The V call is TRBV11-2, the J call TRBJ1-1; D uncertain. This CDR3 is 13 amino acids long. CDR1 and CDR2 from the germline V gene are SGHAT and FQNNGV. V lost 5 bases and J lost 7, with 14 bases in between. The CDR3: CASSPRDVGEAFF. CDR3 DNA: TGTGCCAGCAGCCCCCGTGACGTTGGTGAAGCTTTCTTT.

The chain uses TRBV18 and TRBJ2-7; tentative D call: TRBD2 (5 bases). The CDR3 loop spans 16 amino acids. The germline V and J ends were trimmed by 3 bases and 7 bases, with 22 bases remaining between them. The germline V gene encodes CDR1 KGHSH and CDR2 LQKENI. CDR3: CASSPRSGQRFGEQYF. DNA for the CDR3: TGTGCCAGCTCACCGCGCAGCGGCCAACGCTTCGGGGAGCAGTACTTC.

The rearrangement uses TRBV15 and TRBJ2-1, with D possibly being TRBD1 (5 bases). The CDR3 runs 13 residues. Trimming pared 5 bases from V and 8 bases from J, leaving 13 bases between. Germline CDR1 LNHNV, CDR2 YYDKDF (reference sequence). The CDR3 reads CATSGRVVDEQFF. CDR3 bases: TGTGCCACCAGCGGCAGGGTTGTAGATGAGCAGTTCTTC. The whole variable domain, remainder taken from reference TRBV15 and TRBJ2-1, is DAMVIQNPRYQVTQFGKPVTLSCSQTLNHNVMYWYQQKSSQAPKLLFHYYDKDFNNEADTPDNFQSRRPNTSFCFLDIRSPGLGDTAMYLCATSGRVVDEQFFGPGTRLTVL.

The chain employs TRBV5-4 and TRBJ1-1; D unclear. Germline V lookup: CDR1 SGHNT, CDR2 YYREEE (reference sequence). V lost 2 bases, J lost 0 bases, and 2 bases lay in between. The CDR3 extends over 12 amino acids. The CDR3 here is CASSFLNTEAFF. The CDR3 DNA reads as TGTGCCAGCAGCTTCTTGAACACTGAAGCTTTCTTT.

This chain links TRBV12-5 with TRBJ1-2, with 7 bases that match TRBD1. The junction had 13 bases not matched to a gene; V was cut back by 3 bases and J by 6 bases. CDR3 length equals 16 residues. The germline V gene has CDR1 LGHNT and CDR2 FRNRAP. The CDR3 loop is CASGLNLDRVIDGYTF. The CDR3 DNA sequence: TGTGCTAGTGGTTTAAACCTTGACAGGGTTATTGATGGCTACACCTTC.

The V call is TRBV6-5, the J call TRBJ2-3; D gene uncertain. Germline V CDR1 and CDR2: MNHEY, SVGAGI. The ends were cut back, 2 bases at V and 3 bases at J, with 6 bases in the middle. This CDR3 spans 13 amino acids. The CDR3, as DNA: TGTGCCAGCAGTTACCTTGGAACAGATACGCAGTATTTT. It is translated as CASSYLGTDTQYF.

This chain joins TRBV11-2 and TRBJ2-7; D not resolved. CDR1 and CDR2 from the germline V gene are SGHAT and FQNNGV. V lost 5 bases to trimming and J lost 4 bases, with 15 bases between them. The CDR3 runs 14 residues. CDR3 coding DNA: TGTGCCAGCAGCCCCTCGTTGGGTCAATACGAGCAGTACTTC. Amino acids: CASSPSLGQYEQYF.

The CDR3 loop reads CASSRFLDNEKLFF. CDR3 DNA: TGTGCCAGCAGCCGATTTCTCGATAATGAAAAACTGTTTTTT. The rearrangement uses TRBV7-9 and TRBJ1-4; the D is unclear. Per germline, CDR1 SEHNR and CDR2 FQNEAQ (reference sequence). Trimming shortened V by 5 bases and J by 4 bases, and 11 bases separated the two germline ends. The CDR3 totals 14 residues.

CDR3 sequence reads: CASSPGTGGGTGELFF. CDR3 nucleotides: TGTGCCAGCAGCCCTGGGACAGGGGGCGGCACCGGGGAGCTGTTTTTT. This chain connects TRBV5-6 to TRBJ2-2; 12 bases fit TRBD1. This CDR3 has 16 residues. With V trimmed by 4 bases and J by 4 bases, 5 bases remained unmatched. The germline gives CDR1 SGHDT, CDR2 YYEEEE.

The J gene is TRBJ2-3, the V gene TRBV5-1; TRBD1 aligns across 7 bases. This CDR3 has 14 residues. With V trimmed by 0 bases and J by 4 bases, 2 bases remained unmatched. Germline V gives CDR1 SGHRS, CDR2 YFSETQ. DNA for the CDR3: TGCGCCAGCAGCTTGGGACAGGGTGCAGATACGCAGTATTTT. Its protein is CASSLGQGADTQYF.

The chain is built from TRBV19 and TRBJ1-1, with TRBD1 identical over 9 bases. The CDR3 length is 14 residues. V was clipped by 5 bases and J by 3 bases; unmatched bases: 4. Germline assignment: CDR1 LNHDA and CDR2 SQIVND (reference sequence). The CDR3, as DNA: TGTGCCAGTAGTTCGGACAGGGGATACACTGAAGCTTTCTTT. As protein: CASSSDRGYTEAFF.

In DNA form, the CDR3 reads TGTGCCAGTAGTAGTGGGTCCGGGACAGGGGGTGAAGCTTTCTTT. Protein: CASSSGSGTGGEAFF. This sequence joins TRBV19 and TRBJ1-1; 11 bases map to TRBD1. Germline V lookup: CDR1 LNHDA, CDR2 SQIVND (reference sequence). V trimming: 4 bases; J trimming: 7 bases; junction bases outside the gene matches: 8. The CDR3 has 15 residues. Full variable domain (remainder filled in from reference TRBV19 and TRBJ1-1): DGGITQSPKYLFRKEGQNVTLSCEQNLNHDAMYWYRQDPGQGLRLIYYSQIVNDFQKGDIAEGYSVSREKKESFPLTVTSAQKNPTAFYLCASSSGSGTGGEAFFGQGTRLTVV.

For this clone: In the same sample, other DNA sequences code for this CDR3. This sequence joins TRBV19 and TRBJ2-5; TRBD1 might be the D (5 bases). CDR1 LNHDA and CDR2 SQIVND come from the germline V gene (reference sequence). Trimming took off 1 base at V and 1 base at J, with 7 bases between the two ends. CDR3 size: 14 residues. The CDR3 spells CASSIGGSQETQYF. The CDR3 DNA sequence: TGTGCCAGTAGTATAGGGGGCAGCCAAGAGACCCAGTACTTC.

The DNA for the CDR3 is TGTGCCAGTAGTGCCGGGACTAGCGGGAGTAAAGATACGCAGTATTTT. Encoded protein: CASSAGTSGSKDTQYF. The chain links TRBV19 to TRBJ2-3; TRBD2 aligns across 14 bases. V shed 5 bases and J 5 bases; nucleotides not matched to a gene: 6. The CDR3 runs 16 residues. CDR1 is LNHDA and CDR2 is SQIVND in the germline V gene (reference sequence).

J is TRBJ1-1 and V is TRBV7-9; D remains unclear. The germline V gene encodes CDR1 SEHNR and CDR2 FQNEAQ (reference sequence). Trimming removed 5 bases from V and 4 bases from J, with 11 bases in between. The CDR3 totals 13 residues. For the CDR3, the DNA is TGTGCCAGCAGCAATTATGTGGGCACTGAAGCTTTCTTT. Its translation is CASSNYVGTEAFF.

The chain couples TRBV13 to TRBJ2-7; 10 nucleotides align to TRBD2. The CDR3 consists of 14 residues. V shed 4 bases, J shed 0 bases, and the junction held 0 bases outside the gene matches. Germline-derived CDR1 and CDR2 are PRHDT and FYEKMQ (reference sequence). CDR3: CASSSSGSSYEQYF. The CDR3 DNA reads as TGTGCCAGCAGCTCTAGCGGGAGCTCCTACGAGCAGTACTTC.

V is TRBV5-4 and J is TRBJ1-1, with no clear D. V lost 1 base, J lost 0 bases, and 16 bases lay in between. CDR3 length: 17 amino acids. Per the germline V gene, CDR1 is SGHNT and CDR2 is YYREEE (reference sequence). CDR3 protein: CASSLKFVADMNTEAFF. In nucleotides, the CDR3 is TGTGCCAGCAGCTTGAAGTTTGTGGCAGATATGAACACTGAAGCTTTCTTT.